The 15 T cell receptor beta chains presented below share a single source sample, sequenced in a study of blood T cell repertoires in COVID-19. The repertoire was sequenced with immunoSEQ multiplex PCR; TCRdb's copy has only in-frame clones and lacks some. This table holds over 100,000 clones, roughly 89% found once. The sequencing input was peripheral blood. These receptors all stem from a man aged 40-55 years with acute or convalescent COVID-19.

The rearrangement joins TRBV16 to TRBJ2-2, with TRBD2 as a possible D gene (5 bases). The V end was cut by 0 bases, the J end by 6 bases, with 8 bases between. The CDR3 sequence is 14 residues long. CDR1 KGHSY and CDR2 FQNENV come from the germline V gene. The CDR3 sequence: CASSQSLGAGELFF. For the CDR3, the DNA is TGTGCCAGCAGCCAATCTCTCGGGGCCGGGGAGCTGTTTTTT.

CDR3 loop: CASSPSAVGELFF. In DNA, the CDR3 is TGTGCCAGCAGCCCAAGCGCCGTCGGGGAGCTGTTTTTT. V and J are TRBV7-9 and TRBJ2-2; D remains unclear. CDR3 length equals 13 residues. V was trimmed by 5 bases and J by 7 bases, leaving 11 bases between them. Germline V lookup: CDR1 SEHNR, CDR2 FQNEAQ (reference sequence). Full variable domain (rest looked up from reference TRBV7-9 and TRBJ2-2): DTGVSQNPRHKITKRGQNVTFRCDPISEHNRLYWYRQTLGQGPEFLTYFQNEAQLEKSRLLSDRFSAERPKGSFSTLEIQRTEQGDSAMYLCASSPSAVGELFFGEGSRLTVL.

The rearrangement joins TRBV27 to TRBJ1-3; D call uncertain. The germline gives CDR1 MNHEY, CDR2 SMNVEV (reference sequence). V was pared by 6 bases and J by 4 bases, with 13 bases between. CDR3 length: 14 residues. Written as DNA, the CDR3 is TGTGCCAGCAGGCCCTCGGGATTCGGAAACACCATATATTTT. Translated, it gives CASRPSGFGNTIYF.

The chain carries TRBV25-1 and TRBJ2-5, with D possibly matching TRBD1 (5 bases). Germline V gene data show CDR1 as MGHDK and CDR2 as SYGVNS. This CDR3 has 13 amino acids. The V and J ends lost 2 bases and 5 bases respectively, with 9 bases between them. For the CDR3, the DNA is TGTGCCAGCAGTGAACAGGGATCGGAGACCCAGTACTTC. Translated: CASSEQGSETQYF. The full variable domain, its missing parts supplied by reference TRBV25-1 and TRBJ2-5, is EADIYQTPRYLVIGTGKKITLECSQTMGHDKMYWYQQDPGMELHLIHYSYGVNSTEKGDLSSESTVSRIRTEHFPLTLESARPSHTSQYLCASSEQGSETQYFGPGTRLLVL.

The V call is TRBV7-9, the J call TRBJ1-2; the D gene is possibly TRBD1 (5 bases). The CDR3 runs 14 residues. Germline-derived CDR1 and CDR2 are SEHNR and FQNEAQ (reference sequence). V shed 1 base and J shed 3 bases, with 9 bases lying between them. As DNA, the CDR3 is TGTGCCAGCAGCTTAGACCAGGGATACTATGGCTACACCTTC. The encoded protein is CASSLDQGYYGYTF.

This chain links TRBV5-6 with TRBJ2-7, with a weak D call TRBD1 (6 bases). The CDR3 is made up of 14 amino acids. Germline lookup yields CDR1 SGHDT and CDR2 YYEEEE. Deletions cut 2 bases from V and 2 bases from J, with 11 bases between. CDR3 DNA sequence: TGTGCCAGCAGCTTAACAGGGCCGACCTACGAGCAGTACTTC. Protein: CASSLTGPTYEQYF.

A single count supports this clone. The chain carries TRBV19 and TRBJ1-2; 8 bases match TRBD1. V lost 3 bases to trimming and J lost 3 bases; unmatched junction nucleotides: 9. CDR3 length: 16 amino acids. The germline CDR1 and CDR2 sequences are LNHDA and SQIVND (reference sequence). CDR3 coding DNA: TGTGCCAGTAGTATCAGAGGGGGGGGACAGGACTATGGCTACACCTTC. Encoded protein: CASSIRGGGQDYGYTF.

The chain recombines TRBV18 with TRBJ1-2; 7 bases fit TRBD1. The CDR3 totals 14 residues. With 2 bases clipped from V and 7 bases from J, the junction kept 7 bases outside the gene matches. CDR1 KGHSH and CDR2 LQKENI come from the germline V gene. The CDR3 reads CASSPGDRVAGYTF. CDR3 nucleotide sequence: TGTGCCAGCTCACCAGGAGACAGGGTAGCTGGCTACACCTTC.

The chain uses TRBV10-3 and TRBJ1-1; the match to TRBD1 covers 9 bases. This CDR3 spans 15 amino acids. In germline, CDR1 is ENHRY, CDR2 SYGVKD. V dropped 4 bases and J dropped 3; count of bases not matched to a gene: 6. Here the CDR3 reads CAISGPGQGYTEAFF. DNA of the CDR3: TGTGCCATCAGTGGTCCTGGACAGGGGTACACTGAAGCTTTCTTT.

The rearrangement links TRBV5-1 to TRBJ2-7; D is perhaps TRBD1 (6 bases). The germline V gene has CDR1 SGHRS and CDR2 YFSETQ. The CDR3 contains 14 residues. V was trimmed by 2 bases and J by 7 bases, leaving 16 bases between them. Here the CDR3 DNA reads TGCGCCAGCAGCTTAACGCCGGGGCAGGGGGAGCAGTACTTC. Translated: CASSLTPGQGEQYF.

Of note for this clone: A read error may produce the germline difference seen at one junction end. The rearrangement joins TRBV6-5 to TRBJ2-6; D remains unclear. Germline CDR1 is MNHEY and CDR2 is SVGAGI. The CDR3 has 15 residues. CDR3 sequence reads: CASSFHDSEANVLTF. The CDR3 coding sequence is TGTGCCAGCAGTTTCCATGACTCTGAGGCCAACGTCCTGACTTTC.

V usage is TRBV30 and J usage is TRBJ1-6; D is undetermined. V dropped 4 bases and J dropped 7 bases, with 14 bases sitting between them. CDR3 length: 14 amino acids. The V gene's germline CDR1 is GTSNPN and CDR2 SVGIG (reference sequence). The CDR3 coding sequence is TGTGCCTGGATGGTAGAACCGGGGAATTCACCCCTCCACTTT. This translates into CAWMVEPGNSPLHF.

The chain couples TRBV11-2 to TRBJ1-2; D is uncertain. V lost 0 bases, J lost 7 bases, and 9 bases lay in between. CDR3 length: 13 amino acids. CDR1 SGHAT and CDR2 FQNNGV come from the germline V gene. CDR3 region: CASSLDFGVGYTF. The CDR3 coding sequence is TGTGCCAGCAGCTTAGATTTCGGGGTTGGCTACACCTTC.

The chain has TRBV11-3 and TRBJ2-3; 7 bases map to TRBD1. From germline, CDR1 is SGHNT and CDR2 YENEEA. V was clipped by 5 bases and J by 7 bases; unmatched bases: 9. This CDR3 region has 14 residues. CDR3 sequence (DNA): TGTGCCAGCAGCCCTCCGGGACAGCCATATACGCAGTATTTT. Translated, it gives CASSPPGQPYTQYF.

V gene TRBV23-1 combines with J gene TRBJ2-7, with a weak D call TRBD1 (6 bases). TRBV23-1 is assigned to the ORF class and has an uncertain function. The ends were cut back, 0 bases at V and 2 bases at J, with 17 bases in the middle. This CDR3 region has 17 residues. The CDR3: CASSQSTCQGRTYEQYF. CDR3 nucleotide sequence: TGCGCCAGCAGTCAATCGACGTGTCAGGGGCGCACCTACGAGCAGTACTTC.